The next 21 T cell receptor beta chains were all read from a single sample in a study of cytotoxic CD8 clonotypes in ibrutinib-treated CLL. Only in-frame clones appear in the TCRdb table, and some are missing; sequencing was by immunoSEQ multiplex PCR. The sample lists hundreds of thousands of clones, less than 75% occurring once. Sequences were derived from PBMCs, sampled after 24 months of ibrutinib treatment. The receptors derive from a human donor with chronic lymphocytic leukemia.

The chain combines TRBV7-9 with TRBJ1-1; TRBD1 is a possible D gene (6 bases). The V end lost 5 bases, the J end lost 5 bases, and 9 bases lay between the germline ends. Germline V CDR1 and CDR2: SEHNR, FQNEAQ (reference sequence). This CDR3 comprises 12 residues. The CDR3 coding sequence is TGTGCCAGCAGCGGGACAAAAACTGAAGCTTTCTTT. Translation gives CASSGTKTEAFF.

In its sample, this clone was seen a few times. The chain joins TRBV28 to TRBJ2-5; a possible D gene is TRBD1 (5 bases). Germline CDR1 and CDR2: MDHEN and SYDVKM. V dropped 11 bases and J dropped 3 bases, with 10 bases sitting between them. This CDR3 region has 11 residues. The CDR3 nucleotides read TGTGCCGCAGGCAGGGAAGAGACCCAGTACTTC. Its translation is CAAGREETQYF.

This chain connects TRBV27 to TRBJ2-7; 14 bases match TRBD2. The ends lost 5 bases at V and 6 bases at J; junction bases unmatched: 9. The germline V gene encodes CDR1 MNHEY and CDR2 SMNVEV (reference sequence). The CDR3 contains 16 residues. CDR3 sequence (DNA): TGTGCCAGCAGTCTCTCCGGGACTAGCGGGAGTCGCGAGCAGTACTTC. Encoded protein: CASSLSGTSGSREQYF.

The chain carries TRBV6-5 and TRBJ2-3, with unresolved D. This CDR3 comprises 13 residues. The V gene lost 2 bases and the J gene lost 4 bases, with 7 bases spanning the gap. Germline-derived CDR1 and CDR2 are MNHEY and SVGAGI. In DNA form, the CDR3 reads TGTGCCAGCAGTTACGACCACGCAGATACGCAGTATTTT. This encodes CASSYDHADTQYF.

This clone appeared once. This chain connects TRBV30 to TRBJ2-2; 8 positions match TRBD1. Germline CDR1 and CDR2: GTSNPN and SVGIG (reference sequence). The CDR3 length is 14 residues. The V gene end was trimmed by 3 bases and the J gene end by 4 bases; junction bases not matched to a gene: 4. For the CDR3, the DNA is TGTGCCTGGAGGGACAGGGTGTTCACCGGGGAGCTGTTTTTT. Its protein is CAWRDRVFTGELFF.

This chain connects TRBV7-9 to TRBJ2-5; D might be TRBD1 (6 bases). The germline CDR1 and CDR2 sequences are SEHNR and FQNEAQ (reference sequence). This CDR3 is 14 amino acids long. Trimming removed 4 bases at V and 4 bases at J, with 13 bases between. CDR3 bases: TGTGCCAGCAGCTCCCCCGGCAGGGGAGAGACCCAGTACTTC. Protein product: CASSSPGRGETQYF.

This clone came up once. The V call is TRBV25-1, the J call TRBJ2-7; D may be TRBD1 (6 bases). The CDR3 totals 15 residues. With 3 bases removed from V and 5 bases from J, the gap between germline ends came to 17 bases. The germline gives CDR1 MGHDK, CDR2 SYGVNS. The CDR3 DNA sequence: TGTGCCAGCAGTGATTGGCTCCAGGGGCCCCACGAGCAGTACTTC. Its protein product is CASSDWLQGPHEQYF.

This chain connects TRBV7-8 to TRBJ2-1; D might be TRBD2 (6 bases). The CDR3 spans 17 residues. The V end lost 1 base, the J end lost 4 bases, and 17 bases lay between the germline ends. Germline V lookup: CDR1 SGHVS, CDR2 FQNEAQ. The CDR3 DNA follows: TGTGCCAGCAGCTTAGTCCCGGGAGATACCAGGTACAATGAGCAGTTCTTC. Translating it yields CASSLVPGDTRYNEQFF. Looking up the rest from reference TRBV7-8 and TRBJ2-1 gives the full variable domain: GAGVSQSPRYKVAKRGQDVALRCDPISGHVSLFWYQQALGQGPEFLTYFQNEAQLDKSGLPSDRFFAERPEGSVSTLKIQRTQQEDSAVYLCASSLVPGDTRYNEQFFGPGTRLTVL.

This chain connects TRBV28 to TRBJ2-5; 7 nucleotides align to TRBD2. Germline V gene sequence: CDR1 MDHEN, CDR2 SYDVKM. V trimming: 7 bases; J trimming: 3 bases; junction bases outside the gene matches: 8. The CDR3 is made up of 14 amino acids. The chain's CDR3 is CASKSSAGEETQYF. CDR3 in DNA: TGTGCCAGCAAATCGTCCGCGGGGGAAGAGACCCAGTACTTC.

The V call is TRBV15, the J call TRBJ2-5, with D unresolved. Trimming took 0 bases from V and 3 from J, leaving 14 bases between them. The germline gives CDR1 LNHNV, CDR2 YYDKDF (reference sequence). CDR3 length: 16 residues. The CDR3 sequence is CATSRDLSFQKETQYF. CDR3 DNA sequence: TGTGCCACCAGCAGAGATCTCAGCTTTCAAAAAGAGACCCAGTACTTC. The full variable domain, with the rest looked up from reference TRBV15 and TRBJ2-5, is DAMVIQNPRYQVTQFGKPVTLSCSQTLNHNVMYWYQQKSSQAPKLLFHYYDKDFNNEADTPDNFQSRRPNTSFCFLDIRSPGLGDTAMYLCATSRDLSFQKETQYFGPGTRLLVL.

The V call is TRBV4-1, the J call TRBJ1-1; possible D gene TRBD1, 6 bases. The V gene lost 4 bases and the J gene lost 3 bases, with 12 bases spanning the gap. The germline V gene has CDR1 MGHRA and CDR2 YSYEKL. This CDR3 region has 14 residues. The CDR3 sequence: CASSLPRQDTEAFF. In nucleotides, the CDR3 is TGCGCCAGCAGCCTCCCGCGACAGGACACTGAAGCTTTCTTT.

This clone came up once. This rearrangement joins TRBV6-5 to TRBJ2-7; 8 nucleotides align to TRBD1. J was trimmed by 5 bases and V by 2 bases; bases with no gene match: 5. This CDR3 contains 14 residues. CDR1 and CDR2 (germline): MNHEY, SVGAGI. The CDR3 coding sequence is TGTGCCAGCAGTTACATAGGACAGGGAGACGAGCAGTACTTC. Its translation: CASSYIGQGDEQYF.

This clone was seen a few times. This sequence joins TRBV5-1 and TRBJ2-3; 12 bases line up with TRBD1. Per the germline V gene, CDR1 is SGHRS and CDR2 is YFSETQ. The J segment lost 6 bases and the V segment lost 4 bases, leaving 9 bases of the junction unmatched. The CDR3 runs to 16 residues. CDR3 region: CASSPGQGAALDTQYF. The DNA for the CDR3 is TGCGCCAGCAGCCCGGGACAGGGGGCAGCCTTGGATACGCAGTATTTT.

The CDR3 spells CASSLAGRYTGELFF. CDR3 bases: TGTGCCAGCAGCCTAGCGGGACGCTACACCGGGGAGCTGTTTTTT. The chain joins TRBV11-2 to TRBJ2-2, with 9 bases matching TRBD2. The CDR3 length is 15 residues. V gave up 5 bases and J gave up 3 bases; unmatched junction bases: 4. Germline CDR1 is SGHAT and CDR2 is FQNNGV.

The table lists this clone with a count of one. The V and J genes are TRBV2 and TRBJ2-1; 8 nucleotides agree with TRBD2. Germline V gene lookup returns CDR1 SNHLY and CDR2 FYNNEI. The junction had 19 bases not matched to a gene; V was cut back by 4 bases and J by 8 bases. The CDR3 runs to 18 residues. Here the CDR3 reads CASSVGLGGRSLGDEQFF. For the CDR3, the DNA is TGTGCCAGCAGTGTTGGGTTAGGCGGGAGGTCCCTGGGGGATGAGCAGTTCTTC.

CDR3 nucleotide sequence: TGTGCCAGCAGCCAGGGTTCGACATCCACAGATACGCAGTATTTT. Translated, it gives CASSQGSTSTDTQYF. The gene calls are TRBV7-3 and TRBJ2-3; possible D gene TRBD1, 5 bases. The CDR3 consists of 15 residues. Trimming left V 5 bases short and J 2 bases short, with 14 bases between. Germline assignment: CDR1 SGHTA and CDR2 FQGTGA.

The chain uses TRBV27 and TRBJ2-7; 14 bases fit TRBD2. This CDR3 spans 13 amino acids. V shed 6 bases and J 7 bases; nucleotides not matched to a gene: 2. Looked up from germline, CDR1 is MNHEY and CDR2 is SMNVEV (reference sequence). CDR3 sequence reads: CASSRLAGGEQYF. The CDR3 DNA follows: TGTGCCAGCAGCCGACTAGCGGGAGGGGAGCAGTACTTC.

This rearrangement joins TRBV9 to TRBJ2-7; unclear D gene. Trimming cost V 4 bases and J 1 base, with 12 bases left between them. Germline CDR1 and CDR2: SGDLS and YYNGEE. This CDR3 comprises 14 residues. The CDR3: CASSPRTESYEQYF. The CDR3 region has the DNA TGTGCCAGCAGCCCCCGGACGGAATCCTACGAGCAGTACTTC.

The CDR3 nucleotides are TGTGCCAGCAGTGCTCCGACTAGCGGGAGGGTAGAGACCCAGTACTTC. Protein: CASSAPTSGRVETQYF. The V gene is TRBV6-1, the J gene TRBJ2-5; 14 positions match TRBD2. The CDR3 consists of 16 residues. In germline, CDR1 is MNHNS, CDR2 SASEGT. V lost 4 bases and J lost 4; bases outside the gene matches: 5.

The genes are TRBV5-1 and TRBJ2-5; no clear D gene. Trimming shortened V by 0 bases and J by 5 bases, and 11 bases separated the two germline ends. Germline V CDR1 and CDR2: SGHRS, YFSETQ. The CDR3 loop spans 14 amino acids. The CDR3 is CASSLDSLGETQYF. DNA for the CDR3: TGCGCCAGCAGCTTGGACTCTCTTGGGGAGACCCAGTACTTC.

The gene calls are TRBV7-9 and TRBJ2-7; the D gene could be TRBD1 or TRBD2 (5 bases each). V dropped 2 bases and J dropped 0 bases, with 11 bases sitting between them. Germline V gives CDR1 SEHNR, CDR2 FQNEAQ (reference sequence). This CDR3 spans 15 amino acids. For the CDR3, the DNA is TGTGCCAGCAGCTTAATAGGGACGGCCTCCTACGAGCAGTACTTC. Amino acids: CASSLIGTASYEQYF.